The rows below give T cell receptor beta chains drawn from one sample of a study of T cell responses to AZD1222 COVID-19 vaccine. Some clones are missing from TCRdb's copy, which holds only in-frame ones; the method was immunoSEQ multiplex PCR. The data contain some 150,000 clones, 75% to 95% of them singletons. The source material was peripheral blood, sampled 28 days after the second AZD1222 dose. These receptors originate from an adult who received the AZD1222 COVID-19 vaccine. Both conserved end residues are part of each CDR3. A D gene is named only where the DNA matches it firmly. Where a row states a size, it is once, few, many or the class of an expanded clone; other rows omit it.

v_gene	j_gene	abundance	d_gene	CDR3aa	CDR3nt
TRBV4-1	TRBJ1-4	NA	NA	CASSQERTPRGRANEKLFF	TGCGCCAGCAGCCAAGAGAGAACCCCTCGGGGCAGGGCGAATGAAAAACTGTTTTTT
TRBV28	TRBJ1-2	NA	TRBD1	CASSLRGLRGYTF	TGTGCCAGCAGTTTAAGGGGGCTACGGGGCTACACCTTC
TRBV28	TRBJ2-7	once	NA	CASRPPGKHYEQYF	TGTGCCAGTCGACCCCCGGGAAAACACTACGAGCAGTACTTC
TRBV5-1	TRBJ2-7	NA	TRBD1	CASSLAGQGTYEQYF	TGCGCCAGCAGCTTGGCGGGACAGGGAACCTACGAGCAGTACTTC
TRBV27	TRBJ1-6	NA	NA	CASSFNNRGDSPLHF	TGTGCCAGCAGTTTTAACAATAGGGGTGATTCACCCCTCCACTTT
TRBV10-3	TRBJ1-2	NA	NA	CAITGSPLANYGYTF	TGTGCCATCACGGGCAGCCCCTTAGCTAACTATGGCTACACCTTC
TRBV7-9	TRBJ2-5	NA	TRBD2	CASSRGTSGRPVVETQYF	TGTGCCAGCAGCCGTGGGACTAGCGGGAGGCCTGTCGTAGAGACCCAGTACTTC
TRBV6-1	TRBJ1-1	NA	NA	CASSEQGEAFF	TGTGCCAGCAGTGAACAGGGGGAAGCTTTCTTT
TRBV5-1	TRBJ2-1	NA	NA	CASSLGGSSYNEQFF	TGCGCCAGCAGCTTGGGTGGTAGCTCCTACAATGAGCAGTTCTTC
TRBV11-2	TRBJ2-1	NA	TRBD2	CASSLAGTSVSSYNEQFF	TGTGCCAGCAGCTTAGCGGGGACTAGCGTAAGCTCCTACAATGAGCAGTTCTTC
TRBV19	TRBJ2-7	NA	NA	CASSISGMAGAEQYF	TGTGCCAGTAGTATAAGTGGTATGGCAGGGGCCGAGCAGTACTTC
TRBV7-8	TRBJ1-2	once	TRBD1	CASSINTGGGYTF	TGTGCCAGCAGCATTAATACAGGGGGCGGCTACACCTTC
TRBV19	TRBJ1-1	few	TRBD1	CASSISQGVNTEAFF	TGTGCCAGTAGTATATCTCAGGGGGTGAACACTGAAGCTTTCTTT
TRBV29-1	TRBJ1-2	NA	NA	CSVEDLDTLYPYGYTF	TGCAGCGTTGAAGACTTGGACACGCTCTACCCCTATGGCTACACCTTC
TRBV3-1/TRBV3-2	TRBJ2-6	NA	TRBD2	CASSQDPRLAGGSSGANVLTF	TGTGCCAGCAGCCAAGATCCTCGCCTAGCGGGAGGATCCTCTGGGGCCAACGTCCTGACTTTC
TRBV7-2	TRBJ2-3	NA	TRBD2	CASSSLAGGTDTQYF	TGTGCCAGCAGCTCTCTAGCGGGGGGCACAGATACGCAGTATTTT
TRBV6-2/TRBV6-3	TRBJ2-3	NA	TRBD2	CASSYSGGRVSDTQYF	TGTGCCAGCAGTTACTCGGGCGGGAGGGTGTCAGATACGCAGTATTTT
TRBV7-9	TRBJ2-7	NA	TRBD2	CASSLQREGVYEQYF	TGTGCCAGCAGCTTACAGCGGGAGGGGGTGTACGAGCAGTACTTC
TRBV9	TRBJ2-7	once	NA	CASSLETDTYEQYF	TGTGCCAGCAGCTTGGAGACAGACACCTACGAGCAGTACTTC
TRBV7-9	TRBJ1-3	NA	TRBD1	CASSLEARGHGNTIYF	TGTGCCAGCAGCTTAGAGGCGAGGGGGCATGGAAACACCATATATTTT
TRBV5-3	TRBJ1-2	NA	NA	CARSLAKLQAEVDGYTF	TGTGCCAGAAGCTTGGCGAAACTCCAGGCTGAGGTTGACGGCTACACCTTC
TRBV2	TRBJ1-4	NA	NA	CASSERGIGGEKLFF	TGTGCCAGCTCCGAAAGGGGAATAGGTGGTGAAAAACTGTTTTTT
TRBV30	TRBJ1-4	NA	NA	CASDALWGTPNEKLFF	TGTGCCTCAGACGCCTTATGGGGAACCCCTAATGAAAAACTGTTTTTT
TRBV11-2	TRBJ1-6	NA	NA	CASSSSGRTIGPLHF	TGTGCCAGCAGTTCGTCCGGACGGACCATTGGACCCCTCCACTTT
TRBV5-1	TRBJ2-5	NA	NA	CASSLMLLGGKETQYF	TGCGCCAGCAGCTTGATGCTTCTGGGGGGAAAAGAGACCCAGTACTTC
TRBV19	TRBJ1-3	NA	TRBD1	CATRRDRVSGNTIYF	TGTGCCACACGCCGGGACAGGGTTTCTGGAAACACCATATATTTT
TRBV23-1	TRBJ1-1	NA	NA	CASSQSPRAVWRAEAFF	TGCGCCAGCAGTCAATCCCCCCGGGCGGTCTGGAGGGCTGAAGCTTTCTTT
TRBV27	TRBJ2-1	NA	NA	CASSLNYNEQFF	TGTGCCAGCAGCCTGAACTACAATGAGCAGTTCTTC
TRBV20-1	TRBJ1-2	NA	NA	CSASHGPDNYGYTF	TGCAGTGCCAGTCACGGACCTGATAACTATGGCTACACCTTC
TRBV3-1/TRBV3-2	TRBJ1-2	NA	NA	CASSQDLKYGYTF	TGTGCCAGCAGCCAAGATCTGAAGTATGGCTACACCTTC
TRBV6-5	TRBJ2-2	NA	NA	CASNGAGELFF	TGTGCCAGCAACGGCGCCGGGGAGCTGTTTTTT
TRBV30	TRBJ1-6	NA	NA	CAWSPAGYQVNSPLHF	TGTGCCTGGAGTCCCGCTGGGTACCAGGTTAATTCACCCCTCCACTTT
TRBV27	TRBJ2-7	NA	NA	CASSWGRDVDEQYF	TGTGCCAGCTCCTGGGGGCGGGACGTGGACGAGCAGTACTTC
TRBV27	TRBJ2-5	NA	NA	CASSSTGQVGTQYF	TGTGCCAGCAGTTCAACCGGACAAGTAGGGACCCAGTACTTC
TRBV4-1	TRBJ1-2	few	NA	CASSQEGRENYGYTF	TGCGCCAGCAGCCAAGAGGGCAGGGAGAACTATGGCTACACCTTC
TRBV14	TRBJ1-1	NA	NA	CASSQIPGMNTEAFF	TGTGCCAGCAGCCAAATTCCGGGGATGAACACTGAAGCTTTCTTT
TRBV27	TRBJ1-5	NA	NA	CASSRGGSQPQHF	TGTGCCAGCAGTCGGGGGGGTTCCCAGCCCCAGCATTTT
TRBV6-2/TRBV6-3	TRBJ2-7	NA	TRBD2	CASSSGLAGVFDYEQYF	TGTGCCAGCAGTTCGGGACTAGCGGGAGTGTTTGACTACGAGCAGTACTTC
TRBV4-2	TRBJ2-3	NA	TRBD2	CASSQAPPRYAGVHTQYF	TGTGCCAGCAGCCAAGCGCCCCCTCGGTACGCGGGAGTTCATACGCAGTATTTT
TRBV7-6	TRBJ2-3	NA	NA	CASSSLTDTQYF	TGTGCCAGCAGCTCCCTCACAGATACGCAGTATTTT
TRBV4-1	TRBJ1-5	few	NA	CASSQDSGATMPQHF	TGCGCCAGCAGCCAAGATTCCGGGGCTACAATGCCCCAGCATTTT
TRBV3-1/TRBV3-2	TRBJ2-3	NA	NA	CASSRAVITDTQYF	TGTGCCAGCAGCCGAGCGGTAATCACAGATACGCAGTATTTT
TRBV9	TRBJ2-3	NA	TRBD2	CASSVAAGATDTQYF	TGTGCCAGCAGCGTAGCTGCGGGAGCAACAGATACGCAGTATTTT